The 12 T cell receptor beta chains reported below all come from one sample, sequenced in a study of blood T cell repertoires in COVID-19. Profiling relied on immunoSEQ multiplex PCR, and the TCRdb table lists in-frame clones only, not all of them. Among some 150,000 clones listed, less than 85% were seen once. Sequencing was done on a sample of peripheral blood. All receptors come from an elderly woman in a cohort sampled during active or convalescent COVID-19.

The V and J genes are TRBV12-3 or TRBV12-4 and TRBJ2-1; TRBD1 is a possible D gene (6 bases). Deletions cut 6 bases from V and 2 bases from J, with 8 bases between. This CDR3 is built from 13 residues. The CDR3 protein is CASRAGAYNEQFF. In nucleotides, the CDR3 is TGTGCCAGCAGGGCAGGGGCCTACAATGAGCAGTTCTTC.

J is TRBJ2-5 and V is TRBV3-1 (or the pseudogene TRBV3-2); possible D gene TRBD2, 6 bases. Germline V gene sequence: CDR1 LGHDT, CDR2 YNNKEL (reference sequence). This CDR3 is built from 14 residues. V gave up 6 bases and J gave up 5 bases, with 16 bases separating them. CDR3 residues: CASRLEAGDETQYF. CDR3 DNA sequence: TGTGCCAGCAGACTAGAAGCGGGCGACGAGACCCAGTACTTC.

The gene calls are TRBV24-1 and TRBJ1-1; TRBD1 matches at 7 bases. CDR1 is KGHDR, CDR2 SFDVKD, per germline. The CDR3 loop spans 16 amino acids. After removal of 3 bases from V and 7 bases from J, the junction contained 13 bases not matched to a gene. CDR3 DNA: TGTGCCACCAGTGATCCACAGACAGGGATTAAGGGTGAAGCTTTCTTT. It translates to CATSDPQTGIKGEAFF.

The V and J genes are TRBV5-1 and TRBJ2-5; 9 bases align to TRBD1. CDR3 length: 16 amino acids. Germline-derived CDR1 and CDR2 are SGHRS and YFSETQ. Trimming at V came to 0 bases and at J to 6 bases, leaving 9 bases not matched to a gene. The CDR3 nucleotides read TGCGCCAGCAGCTTGGGGGGGACAGGGTACGGGAAGACCCAGTACTTC. It translates to CASSLGGTGYGKTQYF.

This clone appeared once. The gene calls are TRBV28 and TRBJ2-3; D might be TRBD1 (6 bases). The CDR3 runs 13 residues. Trimming removed 7 bases at V and 13 bases at J, with 21 bases between. Germline-derived CDR1 and CDR2 are MDHEN and SYDVKM. CDR3 nucleotides: TGTGCCAGCAACAAGCCACAGGGCACTACTAAGTATTTT. It encodes CASNKPQGTTKYF.

The V gene is TRBV12-5, the J gene TRBJ1-2, with D maybe TRBD1 (6 bases). Looked up from germline, CDR1 is LGHNT and CDR2 is FRNRAP. The CDR3 runs to 14 residues. V was clipped by 2 bases and J by 8 bases, with 15 bases between them. Here the CDR3 DNA reads TGTGCTAGTGGTTTGTCCCGGTACCAGGGGGGCTACACCTTC. This codes for CASGLSRYQGGYTF.

The chain recombines TRBV24-1 with TRBJ1-2, with D tentatively TRBD1 (5 bases). The V end lost 4 bases, the J end lost 2 bases, and 10 bases lay between the germline ends. The germline V gene encodes CDR1 KGHDR and CDR2 SFDVKD. The CDR3 covers 14 residues. CDR3 region: CATSETTENYGYTF. CDR3 DNA: TGTGCCACCAGTGAGACGACAGAGAACTATGGCTACACCTTC.

The CDR3 is CASGAGTDTQYF. In DNA, the CDR3 is TGTGCCAGCGGAGCAGGCACAGATACGCAGTATTTT. This chain links TRBV2 with TRBJ2-3; D unresolved. The CDR3 loop spans 12 amino acids. The germline gives CDR1 SNHLY, CDR2 FYNNEI. Trimming left V 8 bases short and J 1 base short, with 7 bases between.

The rearrangement joins TRBV21-1 to TRBJ2-3; the table's TRBD2 call for D was not verified on the DNA. TRBV21-1 is labeled a pseudogene. This CDR3 has 11 residues. The CDR3 DNA reads TGTGCCAGCAGCATTAAAGATACGCAGTATTTT. Translation: CASSIKDTQYF.

The rearrangement joins TRBV10-3 to TRBJ2-7; 13 positions agree with TRBD2. This CDR3 spans 15 amino acids. Germline lookup yields CDR1 ENHRY and CDR2 SYGVKD. V lost 6 bases, J lost 2 bases, and 4 bases stayed unmatched. The CDR3 sequence: CAIRDGTSGTYEQYV. For the CDR3, the DNA is TGTGCCATCAGAGACGGGACTAGCGGGACCTACGAGCAGTACGTC.

The chain combines TRBV20-1 with TRBJ2-7, with D unclear. Germline V CDR1 and CDR2: DFQATT, SNEGSKA (reference sequence). There are 11 residues in the CDR3. Trimming removed 2 bases at V and 3 bases at J, with 5 bases between. CDR3 protein: CSARQNYEQYV. The CDR3 DNA is TGCAGTGCTAGACAGAACTACGAGCAGTACGTC.

The chain combines TRBV11-2 with TRBJ2-5; the D gene is possibly TRBD1 (7 bases). Per the germline V gene, CDR1 is SGHAT and CDR2 is FQNNGV. The CDR3 runs to 15 residues. The germline V and J ends were trimmed by 5 bases and 5 bases, with 18 bases remaining between them. As DNA, the CDR3 is TGTGCCAGCAGCCCGCGTCAGGGGGGCCGTGAGACCCAGTACTTC. Its translation is CASSPRQGGRETQYF.